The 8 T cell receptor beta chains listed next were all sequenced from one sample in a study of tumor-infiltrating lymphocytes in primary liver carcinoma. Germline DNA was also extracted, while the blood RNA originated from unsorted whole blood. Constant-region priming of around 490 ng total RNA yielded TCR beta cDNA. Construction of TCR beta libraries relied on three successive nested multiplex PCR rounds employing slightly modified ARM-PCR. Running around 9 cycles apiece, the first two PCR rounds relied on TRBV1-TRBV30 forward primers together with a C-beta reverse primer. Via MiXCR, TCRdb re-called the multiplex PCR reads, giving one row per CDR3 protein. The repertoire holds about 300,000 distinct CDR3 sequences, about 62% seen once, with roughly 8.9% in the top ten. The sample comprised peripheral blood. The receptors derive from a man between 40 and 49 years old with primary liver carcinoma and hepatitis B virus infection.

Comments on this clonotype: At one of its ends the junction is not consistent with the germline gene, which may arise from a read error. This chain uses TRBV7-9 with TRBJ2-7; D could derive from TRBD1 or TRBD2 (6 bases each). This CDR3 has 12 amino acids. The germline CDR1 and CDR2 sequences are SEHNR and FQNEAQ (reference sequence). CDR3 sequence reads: CARGTSAPEGNF. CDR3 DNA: TGTGCCAGGGGGACAAGCGCACCGGAGGGGAACTTC.

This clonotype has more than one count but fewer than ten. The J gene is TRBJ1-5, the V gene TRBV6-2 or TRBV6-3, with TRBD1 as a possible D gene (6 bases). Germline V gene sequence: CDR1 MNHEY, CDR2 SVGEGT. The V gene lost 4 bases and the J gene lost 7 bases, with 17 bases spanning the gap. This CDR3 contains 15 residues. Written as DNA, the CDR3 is TGTGCCAGCAGTTTCGGGCACAGGGAAGGGCAGCCCCAGCATTTT. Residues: CASSFGHREGQPQHF.

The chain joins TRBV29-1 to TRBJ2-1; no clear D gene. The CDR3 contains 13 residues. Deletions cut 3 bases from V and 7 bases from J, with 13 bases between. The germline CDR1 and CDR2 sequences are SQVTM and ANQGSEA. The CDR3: CSVDPEGYNEQFF. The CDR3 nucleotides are TGCAGCGTTGATCCAGAAGGATATAATGAGCAGTTCTTC.

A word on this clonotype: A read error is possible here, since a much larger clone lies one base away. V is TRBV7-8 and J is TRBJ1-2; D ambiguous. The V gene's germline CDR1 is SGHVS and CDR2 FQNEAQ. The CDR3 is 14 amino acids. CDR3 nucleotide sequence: TGTGCCAGAAGCTTCCAAGGGAATAACTATGGCTACACCTTC. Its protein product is CARSFQGNNYGYTF.

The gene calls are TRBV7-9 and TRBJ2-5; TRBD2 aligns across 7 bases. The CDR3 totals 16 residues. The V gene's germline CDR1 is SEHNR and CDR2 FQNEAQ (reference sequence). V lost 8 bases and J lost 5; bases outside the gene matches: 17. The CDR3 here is CASGPRPAGLGETQYF. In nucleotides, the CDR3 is TGTGCCAGCGGCCCTCGGCCAGCGGGATTGGGGGAGACCCAGTACTTC.

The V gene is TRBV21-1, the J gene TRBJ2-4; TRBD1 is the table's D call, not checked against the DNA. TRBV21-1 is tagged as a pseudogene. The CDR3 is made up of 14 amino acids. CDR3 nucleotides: TGTGCCAGCAGCAATGGAGACAGGTGGAACATTCAGTACTTC. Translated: CASSNGDRWNIQYF.

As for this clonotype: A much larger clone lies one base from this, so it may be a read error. CDR3 region: CTSSRGTGDYEQYF. CDR3 nucleotide sequence: TGTACCAGCAGTCGCGGGACAGGGGACTACGAGCAGTACTTC. The genes are TRBV12-3 or TRBV12-4 and TRBJ2-7, with 10 bases fitting TRBD1. The CDR3 runs 14 residues.

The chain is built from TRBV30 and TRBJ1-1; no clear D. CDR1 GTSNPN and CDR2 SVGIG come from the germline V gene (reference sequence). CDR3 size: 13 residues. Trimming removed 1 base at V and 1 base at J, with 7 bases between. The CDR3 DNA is TGTGCCTGGAGTGATAACAGGAACACTGAAGCTTTCTTT. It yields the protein CAWSDNRNTEAFF. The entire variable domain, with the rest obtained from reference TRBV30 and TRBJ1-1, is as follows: SQTIHQWPATLVQPVGSPLSLECTVEGTSNPNLYWYRQAAGRGLQLLFYSVGIGQISSEVPQNLSASRPQDRQFILSSKKLLLSDSGFYLCAWSDNRNTEAFFGQGTRLTVV.